This T cell receptor (beta chain) was recorded in a study of T and B cells in COVID-19 patients. Background on the study: At median age approximately 30 years, recovered patients were younger than active-infection patients at about 67. About 90% of the roughly 20 active-infection patients had comorbidities associated with unfavorable COVID-19 outcome. Study results and limitations: Active COVID-19 showed highly clonal TRB repertoires; recovery showed diversity and richness above healthy donors. No sequencing was yet done of CD4+, regulatory or CD8+ subsets, or of SARS-CoV-2-responsive or tetramer+ sorted cells.

The germline V gene has CDR1 KGHSH and CDR2 LQKENI. The length of the CDR3 is 14 residues. Trimming took off 6 bases at V and 7 bases at J, with 15 bases between the two ends. TRB rearrangements were amplified by multiplex PCR with BIOMED2 TRB-A/B primers. TCRdb ran MiXCR on the multiplex PCR reads and lists one entry per CDR3 protein. The repertoire holds about 14,000 distinct CDR3 sequences, with about 28% as singletons. TRB was amplified from about 250-500 ng of blood genomic DNA. Turning to this clonotype: Its matching antigen is unknown.

The specimen sequenced was blood. The source of this sequence is a human donor who had recovered from COVID-19. The gene calls are TRBV18 and TRBJ1-4; TRBD1 might be the D (6 bases). The CDR3 is CASSAGVGAEKLFF. CDR3 coding DNA: TGTGCCAGCTCCGCAGGGGTAGGTGCTGAAAAACTGTTTTTT.